This T cell receptor beta chain appears in the sequencing data of a study of blood T cell repertoires in COVID-19 (TCRdb year 2020). Study-wide context: The collaborator samples originated in the United States, Italy and Spain and spanned the acute and convalescent phases of COVID-19. The material from the prospective study consisted of cDNA or gDNA derived from T cells, B-cell-depleted T cells, or PBMCs. The dataset comprised deeply sampled blood TCRbeta repertoires from subjects exposed to, actively infected with, or recovered from COVID-19. The repertoires were released in a freely available public database meant as a resource for research on the immune response to SARS-CoV-2. Samples were obtained from the ongoing ImmuneRACE study (first 160 participants) and from 1,200 or so subjects provided by 6 global collaborators. Sample metadata almost always included a de-identified subject ID, COVID-19 status, age in years and sex. Where available, HLA class I and class II types were taken from metadata supplied by the sample provider and were not determined by assay-based typing. General findings and caveats noted by the study authors: How much clinical and demographic metadata was included differed by source and by participant, and the metadata was provided uncurated.

TCRbeta CDR3 regions were amplified from genomic DNA by means of the immunoSEQ Assay, a bias-controlled multiplex PCR. The published analysis was carried out like this. The number of nucleated cells in each sample was estimated by amplification of reference gene primers within the assay. Sequence reads were collapsed and filtered to measure the absolute abundance of every unique TCRbeta CDR3 rearrangement. For each sample, productive Simpson clonality was calculated as the square root of Simpson's diversity index across productive rearrangements. This is the immuneACCESS table as TCRdb keeps it, with only in-frame sequences that have V and J called. A part of the clones is gone; compared with another copy, unresolved V genes explain less than half, and the rest is unexplained. The V and J calls and clone size were taken over from that table, and D and trimming were inferred from the DNA. The table for this sample lists about 55,000 clones; approximately 85% of them were counted only once. The ten most abundant clones make up 10% of the sample.

Each collaborating institution followed its own protocols to collect whole blood in K2EDTA tubes. Collaborator samples were shipped for TCRbeta analysis as frozen whole blood, isolated PBMCs, or DNA extracted from either sample type. There are 16 amino acids in the CDR3, from cysteine to phenylalanine inclusive. Here the CDR3 DNA is all that survives: 48 bases in frame from base 1. CDR1 and CDR2, looked up from the germline V gene, are SGHRS and YFSETQ. The junction shows trimming of 0 bases on V and 7 bases on J, plus 14 bases between the germline ends. Note on this clone: Its antigen is still unknown. Per-base quality was not reported, and no clone a single base away is much larger than it.

The receptor was derived from a human donor in a cohort sampled during active COVID-19. The sample consisted of peripheral blood. This sequence uses TRBV5-1 and TRBJ1-6; the D region possibly corresponds to TRBD1 (5 bases align). The CDR3 in this case is CASSLEGGEYNSPLHF. In nucleotide form, the sequence is TGCGCCAGCAGCTTGGAAGGAGGGGAGTACAATTCACCCCTCCACTTT.